The rows below give T cell receptor beta chains drawn from one sample of a study of cytomegalovirus exposure and HLA in healthy donors. Here immunoSEQ multiplex PCR was the method, and the copy in TCRdb shows in-frame clones only, minus some. This repertoire shows 70,000 to 80,000 clones, 94% found once; its top ten account for more than 2%. The source material was PBMCs. Receptor source: a woman between 18 and 30 years old in good health and CMV-seronegative. Both conserved end residues are part of each CDR3. D genes are given only for firm matches. Clone size is stated in some rows and not others, as once, few, many or a class when expanded.

>TRBD1|NA|TRBV5-1|17|TRBJ1-1
CASSLARTGGYDTEAFF
TGCGCCAGCAGCTTGGCTAGGACAGGGGGGTATGACACTGAAGCTTTCTTT
>NA|NA|TRBV6-6|15|TRBJ1-3
CASWRDSPSGNTIYF
TGTGCCAGCTGGAGGGACTCTCCCTCTGGAAACACCATATATTTT
>TRBD2|NA|TRBV7-8|16|TRBJ2-3
CASSLSPGLAGLGGSF
TGTGCCAGCAGCTTATCACCGGGACTAGCGGGCCTCGGGGGGAGTTTT
>NA|NA|TRBV4-2|16|TRBJ1-5
CASSQEAEGFNQPQHF
TGTGCCAGCAGCCAAGAGGCAGAGGGATTCAATCAGCCCCAGCATTTT
>NA|NA|TRBV6-1|14|TRBJ1-1
CASILNSPGTEAFF
TGTGCCAGCATCTTGAACAGTCCGGGGACTGAAGCTTTCTTT
>NA|once|TRBV5-1|14|TRBJ2-3
CASSLASFPDTQYF
TGCGCCAGCAGCTTAGCTAGCTTCCCAGATACGCAGTATTTT
>TRBD1|NA|TRBV7-7|13|TRBJ1-2
CASGTGRGHGYTF
TGTGCTAGCGGGACAGGGAGAGGCCATGGCTACACCTTC
>NA|NA|TRBV5-4|16|TRBJ1-1
CASSWKISGGFTEAFF
TGTGCCAGCAGCTGGAAAATCTCGGGAGGTTTTACTGAAGCTTTCTTT
>TRBD2|NA|TRBV9|15|TRBJ2-1
CASSVASGGISEQFF
TGTGCCAGCAGCGTAGCTAGCGGGGGCATCAGTGAGCAGTTCTTC
>TRBD1|NA|TRBV19|14|TRBJ2-7
CASSRSGGTYEQYF
TGTGCCAGTAGTAGGTCAGGGGGAACCTACGAGCAGTACTTC
>TRBD2|NA|TRBV5-6|15|TRBJ2-3
CASRQTSLDTDTQYF
TGTGCCAGCAGACAGACTAGCTTAGACACAGATACGCAGTATTTT
>TRBD2|NA|TRBV9|18|TRBJ2-3
CASSVVPTLAGGTDTQYF
TGTGCCAGCAGCGTAGTCCCTACCCTAGCGGGGGGAACAGATACGCAGTATTTT
>NA|NA|TRBV6-5|15|TRBJ2-7
CASSSLPDTPYEQYF
TGTGCCAGCAGTTCCCTCCCGGACACCCCCTACGAGCAGTACTTC
>NA|NA|TRBV4-1|13|TRBJ2-2
CASSPLYTGELFF
TGCGCCAGCAGCCCCCTTTACACCGGGGAGCTGTTTTTT
>TRBD2|NA|TRBV2|15|TRBJ2-5
CASSEYGGRRETQYF
TGTGCCAGCAGTGAATACGGCGGGAGGAGGGAGACCCAGTACTTC
>NA|NA|TRBV9|12|TRBJ1-2
CASSGGQEGYTF
TGTGCCAGCAGCGGGGGGCAGGAAGGCTACACCTTC
>TRBD1|NA|TRBV15|15|TRBJ2-7
CATSRGQGGLGEQYF
TGTGCCACCAGCAGAGGACAGGGGGGCCTGGGCGAGCAGTACTTC
>NA|NA|TRBV19|11|TRBJ2-7
CASSSFYEQYF
TGTGCCAGTAGTTCCTTCTACGAGCAGTACTTC
>NA|NA|TRBV11-3|15|TRBJ1-1
CASSLSSGPQFGAFF
TGTGCCAGCAGCTTATCGAGCGGGCCTCAGTTCGGGGCTTTCTTT
>TRBD2|NA|TRBV5-1|16|TRBJ2-5
CASSPGLAGQEETQYF
TGCGCCAGCAGCCCCGGACTAGCGGGGCAGGAAGAGACCCAGTACTTC
>TRBD2|NA|TRBV7-3|16|TRBJ2-1
CASSSAGTSGNHEQFF
TGTGCCAGCAGCTCGGCCGGGACTAGCGGGAACCATGAGCAGTTCTTC
>NA|NA|TRBV5-4|13|TRBJ2-1
CASSPRRDNEQFF
TGTGCCAGCAGCCCCAGACGGGACAATGAGCAGTTCTTC
>NA|NA|TRBV6-6|16|TRBJ1-6
CASRPGASSYNSPLHF
TGTGCCAGCAGACCCGGAGCGAGCTCCTATAATTCACCCCTCCACTTT
>TRBD1|NA|TRBV27|17|TRBJ1-1
CASSLVAGGHMNTEAFF
TGTGCCAGCAGTTTAGTGGCAGGGGGACACATGAACACTGAAGCTTTCTTT
>NA|NA|TRBV28|15|TRBJ1-4
CASSTSGATNEKLFF
TGTGCCAGCAGTACCTCGGGGGCAACTAATGAAAAACTGTTTTTT
>TRBD2|NA|TRBV27|15|TRBJ2-1
CASGSLAGVGNEQFF
TGTGCCAGCGGGTCATTAGCGGGAGTGGGCAATGAGCAGTTCTTC
>TRBD2|NA|TRBV19|13|TRBJ2-1
CASSLAGGFEQFF
TGTGCCAGTAGCCTAGCGGGAGGTTTCGAGCAGTTCTTC
>NA|NA|TRBV18|14|TRBJ2-3
CATSDSRTTDTQYF
TGTGCCACCTCGGACTCCCGAACTACGGATACGCAGTATTTT
>TRBD1|NA|TRBV10-3|15|TRBJ2-3
CAIRPGTGGSDTQYF
TGTGCCATCAGGCCCGGGACAGGGGGTTCAGATACGCAGTATTTT
>NA|NA|TRBV27|14|TRBJ2-7
CASSSSHAVYEQYF
TGTGCCAGCAGTTCCTCCCACGCGGTATACGAGCAGTACTTC
>TRBD1|NA|TRBV2|14|TRBJ2-7
CASTRTGHNYEQYF
TGTGCCAGCACCCGGACAGGACACAACTACGAGCAGTACTTC
>NA|few|TRBV4-1|17|TRBJ1-1
CASSQQDILFKGTEAFF
TGCGCCAGCAGCCAGCAGGACATACTTTTTAAGGGCACTGAAGCTTTCTTT
>TRBD2|NA|TRBV19|17|TRBJ2-5
CASSIRGLAGGVETQYF
TGTGCCAGTAGTATCCGAGGACTAGCGGGAGGGGTAGAGACCCAGTACTTC
>TRBD2|few|TRBV18|16|TRBJ2-7
CASSPVSGRTGYEQYF
TGTGCCAGCTCACCGGTTAGCGGGAGGACTGGCTACGAGCAGTACTTC
>TRBD1|NA|TRBV30|16|TRBJ2-7
CAWSKIGQGRTDEQYF
TGTGCCTGGAGTAAAATCGGACAGGGACGAACGGACGAGCAGTACTTC
>NA|NA|TRBV29-1|12|TRBJ1-1
CSVVLERTEAFF
TGCAGCGTTGTACTTGAGAGGACTGAAGCTTTCTTT
>TRBD1|NA|TRBV2|14|TRBJ1-1
CASTTTGGSTEAFF
TGTGCCAGCACCACAACAGGGGGTAGCACTGAAGCTTTCTTT
>TRBD2|once|TRBV4-1|16|TRBJ2-1
CASSHGLAEVYNEQFF
TGCGCCAGCAGCCACGGACTAGCGGAGGTCTACAATGAGCAGTTCTTC
>NA|once|TRBV5-1|13|TRBJ1-2
CASSLATELGYTF
TGCGCCAGCAGCTTGGCCACGGAGCTTGGCTACACCTTC
>NA|NA|TRBV30|14|TRBJ1-5
CAWSVGGHNQPQHF
TGTGCCTGGAGTGTTGGAGGCCACAATCAGCCCCAGCATTTT
>NA|NA|TRBV28|12|TRBJ1-5
CASSFGNQPQHF
TGTGCCAGCAGTTTCGGGAATCAGCCCCAGCATTTT
>TRBD2|NA|TRBV5-1|17|TRBJ2-7
CASSPYPLAGSSYEQYF
TGCGCCAGCAGCCCATATCCTCTAGCGGGATCATCCTACGAGCAGTACTTC
>TRBD2|NA|TRBV6-1|14|TRBJ2-5
CASSEAGGQETQYF
TGTGCCAGCAGTGAAGCGGGAGGGCAAGAGACCCAGTACTTC
>TRBD2|once|TRBV27|15|TRBJ2-1
CASSSSGSGYNEQFF
TGTGCCAGCAGTTCTAGCGGGAGCGGGTACAATGAGCAGTTCTTC
>NA|NA|TRBV11-3|14|TRBJ2-7
CASSRSSGVYEQYF
TGTGCCAGCAGCCGCTCCAGCGGAGTTTACGAGCAGTACTTC
>TRBD2|NA|TRBV30|16|TRBJ2-1
CAWSGRGTGGYNEQFF
TGTGCCTGGAGTGGCCGAGGGACGGGGGGTTACAATGAGCAGTTCTTC
>NA|NA|TRBV7-2|16|TRBJ1-1
CASSPGQRRGNTEAFF
TGTGCCAGCAGCCCAGGACAGCGGCGTGGGAACACTGAAGCTTTCTTT
>NA|NA|TRBV7-9|13|TRBJ1-1
CASSRQQGTEAFF
TGTGCCAGCAGCCGTCAACAGGGCACTGAAGCTTTCTTT
>NA|NA|TRBV4-3|15|TRBJ1-3
CASSQGGLSGNTIYF
TGCGCCAGCAGCCAAGGGGGGCTCTCTGGAAACACCATATATTTT
>NA|once|TRBV5-5|16|TRBJ2-5
CASSSTKSGGQETQYF
TGTGCCAGCAGCTCGACTAAGAGCGGAGGACAGGAGACCCAGTACTTC
>TRBD1|NA|TRBV2|15|TRBJ1-1
CASSEGQGYLTEAFF
TGTGCCAGCAGTGAAGGACAGGGATATTTGACTGAAGCTTTCTTT
>TRBD1|NA|TRBV5-1|15|TRBJ2-3
CASSPRQGPTDTQYF
TGCGCCAGCAGCCCCCGACAGGGCCCCACAGATACGCAGTATTTT
>TRBD2|NA|TRBV30|16|TRBJ2-3
CAWTESSGGGSDTQYF
TGTGCCTGGACCGAATCTAGCGGGGGGGGGTCAGATACGCAGTATTTT
>TRBD2|once|TRBV29-1|13|TRBJ2-5
CSVELAGHETQYF
TGCAGCGTTGAACTAGCGGGGCATGAGACCCAGTACTTC
>NA|NA|TRBV4-1|13|TRBJ1-1
CASSSSGDSEAFF
TGCGCCAGCAGCTCCTCAGGGGATTCCGAAGCTTTCTTT
>NA|once|TRBV9|13|TRBJ1-5
CASSQHEGQPQHF
TGTGCCAGCAGCCAGCACGAGGGACAGCCCCAGCATTTT
>TRBD1|NA|TRBV25-1|14|TRBJ2-1
CAGTGTGLNNEQFF
TGTGCCGGCACCGGGACAGGGCTTAACAATGAGCAGTTCTTC